This TCR beta chain was retrieved from a study of blood T cell repertoires in COVID-19 (dated by TCRdb to 2020 to 2021). About the full investigation: The collaborator samples originated in the United States, Italy and Spain and spanned the acute and convalescent phases of COVID-19. The material from the prospective study consisted of cDNA or gDNA derived from T cells, B-cell-depleted T cells, or PBMCs. The dataset comprised deeply sampled blood TCRbeta repertoires from subjects exposed to, actively infected with, or recovered from COVID-19. The repertoires were released in a freely available public database meant as a resource for research on the immune response to SARS-CoV-2. Samples were obtained from the ongoing ImmuneRACE study (first 160 participants) and from 1,254 subjects provided by 6 global collaborators. Nearly every sample came with metadata listing a de-identified subject ID, COVID-19 status, age in years and sex. Where available, HLA class I and class II types were taken from metadata supplied by the sample provider and were not determined by assay-based typing. Findings and caveats that apply to the study as a whole: The quantity of clinical and demographic metadata differed by source and by participant and was supplied without curation.

From V the trimming removes 3 bases and from J it removes 7 bases, while the gene matches leave 20 bases of the junction unaccounted for. Including cysteine and phenylalanine, the CDR3 has 18 amino acids. Only the CDR3 DNA is retained, 54 bases long and in frame from the first base. TCRbeta CDR3 regions were amplified from genomic DNA by means of the immunoSEQ Assay, a bias-controlled multiplex PCR. On the study's bioinformatics: The number of nucleated cells in each sample was estimated from the amplification of reference gene primers within the assay. To quantify the absolute abundance of each unique TCRbeta CDR3 rearrangement, sequence reads were collapsed and filtered. Productive Simpson clonality was computed per sample as the square root of Simpson's diversity index over productive rearrangements. Entries here come from immuneACCESS through TCRdb and include only in-frame sequences with V and J called. Some clones fail to appear in such tables; in the studies checked, an unresolved V gene covers under half of the shortfall, and the cause of the remainder is unknown. The DNA gave D and trimming, while V, J and clone size come from that table. The sample table contains over 80,000 clones; only one count was recorded for 75% of them. Roughly 4.2% of the sample belongs to the ten largest clones.

Each collaborating institution followed its own protocols to collect whole blood in K2EDTA tubes. For TCRbeta analysis, collaborators shipped samples in one of three forms: frozen whole blood, isolated PBMCs, or DNA extracted from either of those sample types. With regard to this clone: Its antigen is not yet known. The record has no base qualities; no much larger clone is one base away.

The clonotype originates from a woman between 50 and 59 years old with acute or convalescent COVID-19. The specimen was peripheral blood. Here the chain combines TRBV23-1 and TRBJ2-7, and TRBD2 matches 8 of the central bases. TRBV23-1 is assigned to the ORF class and has an uncertain function. CDR3 region: CASSQVAGGNLHLGEQYF. The sequenced DNA: TGCGCCAGCAGTCAGGTGGCGGGGGGCAACCTTCATTTGGGTGAGCAGTACTTC.